Listed here are 19 T cell receptor beta chains from one sample, sequenced in a study of T-cell reconstitution after alpha-beta-depleted transplantation in children. TCRbeta library preparation incorporated unique molecular identifiers. TCRdb re-derived calls from the PCR reads in MiXCR, one entry per CDR3 protein. In the table there are some 600,000 distinct CDR3 sequences, 16% of which are singletons. Sequencing was performed on PBMCs from the stem cell graft donor, taken from the stem cell graft. All receptors come from a human donor who donated a stem cell graft to a child with acute myeloid leukemia.

This clonotype was observed a few times. The rearrangement uses TRBV5-1 and TRBJ2-3; 7 bases fit TRBD2. Germline loops: CDR1 SGHRS, CDR2 YFSETQ. This CDR3 spans 16 amino acids. V lost 0 bases and J lost 0; bases outside the gene matches: 4. Written as DNA, the CDR3 is TGCGCCAGCAGCTTGGCGGGACTACCGAGCACAGATACGCAGTATTTT. The encoded protein is CASSLAGLPSTDTQYF.

The CDR3 region is CSAGTSGFSYEQYF. As DNA, the CDR3 is TGCAGTGCTGGGACTAGCGGATTCTCCTACGAGCAGTACTTC. This rearrangement joins TRBV20-1 to TRBJ2-7; TRBD2 aligns across 11 bases. The CDR3 length is 14 residues. The V segment lost 5 bases and the J segment 0 bases; nucleotides outside the gene matches: 3. The germline gives CDR1 DFQATT, CDR2 SNEGSKA (reference sequence).

This clonotype was seen repeatedly, ten times or more. The chain uses TRBV7-2 and TRBJ1-5; no clear D. Trimming stripped 5 bases from V and 3 bases from J, with 17 bases between. Germline CDR1 and CDR2: SGHTA and FQGNSA. The CDR3 sequence is 16 residues long. In nucleotides, the CDR3 is TGTGCCAGCAGCCCCACTGTCGGGCAGGCCAATCAGCCCCAGCATTTT. It is translated as CASSPTVGQANQPQHF.

This clonotype was seen at least ten times. V usage is TRBV7-9 and J usage is TRBJ1-1; D not certain. Germline V gene data show CDR1 as SEHNR and CDR2 as FQNEAQ (reference sequence). The germline V and J ends were trimmed by 4 bases and 7 bases, with 16 bases remaining between them. The CDR3 loop spans 14 amino acids. CDR3: CASSSGPGRGEAFF. The CDR3 coding sequence is TGTGCCAGCAGCTCAGGCCCAGGCCGGGGTGAAGCTTTCTTT. Drawing the rest from reference TRBV7-9 and TRBJ1-1, the complete variable domain is DTGVSQNPRHKITKRGQNVTFRCDPISEHNRLYWYRQTLGQGPEFLTYFQNEAQLEKSRLLSDRFSAERPKGSFSTLEIQRTEQGDSAMYLCASSSGPGRGEAFFGQGTRLTVV.

This clonotype was picked up many times. V is TRBV4-3 and J is TRBJ1-1; D remains unclear. The CDR3 is 14 amino acids. V lost 2 bases and J lost 1, with 8 bases in between. Germline V lookup: CDR1 LGHNA, CDR2 YSLEER. The CDR3 loop reads CASSQSDGNTEAFF. The CDR3 DNA reads as TGCGCCAGCAGCCAATCAGACGGGAACACTGAAGCTTTCTTT.

In this sample, this clonotype turned up many times. The V gene is TRBV10-3, the J gene TRBJ2-1; 12 positions match TRBD2. V was clipped by 3 bases and J by 9 bases; unmatched bases: 9. Germline V CDR1 and CDR2: ENHRY, SYGVKD. This CDR3 region has 16 residues. CDR3 nucleotides: TGTGCCATCAGTGATCCTCCTAGCGGGGGGGCCCTTGAGCAGTTCTTC. It yields the protein CAISDPPSGGALEQFF.

This clonotype was detected ten times or more. The V gene is TRBV5-1, the J gene TRBJ1-2; tentatively, D is TRBD1 (5 bases). Germline CDR1 and CDR2: SGHRS and YFSETQ. This CDR3 spans 14 amino acids. With 4 bases removed from V and 7 bases from J, the gap between germline ends came to 17 bases. The CDR3 protein is CASSPGIGLGGYTF. The CDR3 nucleotides are TGCGCCAGCAGCCCAGGGATTGGACTGGGTGGCTACACCTTC.

This clonotype came up many times. V gene TRBV29-1 combines with J gene TRBJ2-5, with 7 bases lining up with TRBD1. Germline V gene sequence: CDR1 SQVTM, CDR2 ANQGSEA. Unmatched junction bases numbered 2, after V lost 1 base and J lost 3 bases. The CDR3 totals 13 residues. CDR3 in amino acids: CSVEGDSEETQYF. CDR3 sequence (DNA): TGCAGCGTTGAAGGGGACAGCGAAGAGACCCAGTACTTC.

This clonotype was found many times. The chain links TRBV20-1 to TRBJ2-7; 11 bases align to TRBD1. The length of the CDR3 is 15 residues. Germline V CDR1 and CDR2: DFQATT, SNEGSKA (reference sequence). Losses at the gene ends were 1 base for V and 3 bases for J; bases not matched to a gene: 5. This chain's CDR3 is CSARGGTGGLYEQYF. The CDR3 DNA is TGCAGTGCTAGAGGTGGGACAGGGGGACTCTACGAGCAGTACTTC.

The gene calls are TRBV7-9 and TRBJ2-5; a possible D gene is TRBD1 (6 bases). This CDR3 region has 14 residues. Germline values: CDR1 SEHNR, CDR2 FQNEAQ (reference sequence). V lost 3 bases to trimming and J lost 4 bases, with 12 bases between them. The CDR3 nucleotides are TGTGCCAGCAGCTTGAGGGGGTCGCCAGAGACCCAGTACTTC. This translates into CASSLRGSPETQYF.

This clonotype was picked up a small number of times. This chain joins TRBV6-5 and TRBJ2-1, with 8 bases identical to TRBD2. J lost 9 bases, V lost 3 bases, and 7 bases had no gene match. The germline V gene encodes CDR1 MNHEY and CDR2 SVGAGI. The CDR3 covers 14 residues. The CDR3 loop is CASSYDRGGLEQFF. In DNA, the CDR3 is TGTGCCAGCAGTTATGATCGGGGGGGCCTTGAGCAGTTCTTC.

The chain has TRBV7-9 and TRBJ1-1; D remains ambiguous. Germline V lookup: CDR1 SEHNR, CDR2 FQNEAQ (reference sequence). CDR3 length: 15 amino acids. The V end lost 2 bases, the J end lost 4 bases, and 14 bases lay between the germline ends. The CDR3, as DNA: TGTGCCAGCAGCTTATCGGGTGTGGGGAGCACTGAAGCTTTCTTT. This translates into CASSLSGVGSTEAFF.

Points on this clonotype: The junction differs from germline at one of its ends, possibly a read error. The V call is TRBV20-1, the J call TRBJ2-7, with 11 bases matching TRBD2. The CDR3 spans 13 residues. Germline V CDR1 and CDR2: DFQATT, SNEGSKA (reference sequence). The chain's CDR3 is CSARGLAGYDQYF. The CDR3 DNA is TGCAGTGCTAGAGGACTAGCGGGGTACGACCAGTACTTC.

This clonotype was observed a handful of times. V usage is TRBV7-6 and J usage is TRBJ2-3; D possibly corresponds to TRBD1 (6 bases). Deletions cut 3 bases from V and 0 bases from J, with 19 bases between. Germline CDR1 reads SGHVS; CDR2 reads FNYEAQ. CDR3 length: 18 amino acids. Written as DNA, the CDR3 is TGTGCCAGCAGCTTGCTTGGGACACTTCATTCCAGCACAGATACGCAGTATTTT. The encoded protein is CASSLLGTLHSSTDTQYF.

This clonotype was seen ten or more times. V and J are TRBV29-1 and TRBJ2-7; D possibly corresponds to TRBD2 (6 bases). Trimming removed 4 bases at V and 1 base at J, with 8 bases between. The CDR3 extends over 12 amino acids. Per the germline V gene, CDR1 is SQVTM and CDR2 is ANQGSEA. The CDR3: CSVAAGSYEQYF. DNA of the CDR3: TGCAGCGTTGCGGCGGGATCCTACGAGCAGTACTTC.

There are many counts of this clonotype. The chain joins TRBV3-1 to TRBJ2-1; D remains unclear. CDR3 length: 11 residues. V lost 2 bases, J lost 7 bases, and 3 bases lay in between. CDR1 is LGHDT, CDR2 YNNKEL, per germline (reference sequence). This chain's CDR3 is CASSQFNEQFF. The CDR3 DNA follows: TGTGCCAGCAGCCAATTTAATGAGCAGTTCTTC.

V usage is TRBV7-6 and J usage is TRBJ2-3; TRBD1 might be the D (5 bases). V lost 5 bases and J 3 bases, leaving 12 bases between the germline ends. The germline V gene has CDR1 SGHVS and CDR2 FNYEAQ. The CDR3 length is 14 residues. The CDR3 sequence: CASSRQSKTDTQYF. Written as DNA, the CDR3 is TGTGCCAGCAGCCGACAGTCGAAGACAGATACGCAGTATTTT.

This clonotype was recorded a few times. The rearrangement joins TRBV15 to TRBJ2-5; D might be TRBD1 or TRBD2, each matching 6 bases. This CDR3 has 14 residues. CDR1 and CDR2 (germline): LNHNV, YYDKDF (reference sequence). V gave up 5 bases and J gave up 5 bases, with 15 bases separating them. The CDR3 reads CATSEGGAIETQYF. The CDR3 DNA reads as TGTGCCACCAGCGAGGGGGGCGCAATTGAGACCCAGTACTTC. Using reference TRBV15 and TRBJ2-5 for the parts outside the CDR3, the full variable domain is DAMVIQNPRYQVTQFGKPVTLSCSQTLNHNVMYWYQQKSSQAPKLLFHYYDKDFNNEADTPDNFQSRRPNTSFCFLDIRSPGLGDTAMYLCATSEGGAIETQYFGPGTRLLVL.

V gene TRBV7-2 combines with J gene TRBJ2-7; D might be TRBD1 or TRBD2, each matching 6 bases. Trimming stripped 1 base from V and 4 bases from J, with 17 bases between. Germline CDR1 reads SGHTA; CDR2 reads FQGNSA. The CDR3 consists of 16 residues. The CDR3 sequence: CASSLGGAYRQYEQYF. In DNA, the CDR3 is TGTGCCAGCAGCTTAGGGGGGGCCTATCGGCAGTACGAGCAGTACTTC.